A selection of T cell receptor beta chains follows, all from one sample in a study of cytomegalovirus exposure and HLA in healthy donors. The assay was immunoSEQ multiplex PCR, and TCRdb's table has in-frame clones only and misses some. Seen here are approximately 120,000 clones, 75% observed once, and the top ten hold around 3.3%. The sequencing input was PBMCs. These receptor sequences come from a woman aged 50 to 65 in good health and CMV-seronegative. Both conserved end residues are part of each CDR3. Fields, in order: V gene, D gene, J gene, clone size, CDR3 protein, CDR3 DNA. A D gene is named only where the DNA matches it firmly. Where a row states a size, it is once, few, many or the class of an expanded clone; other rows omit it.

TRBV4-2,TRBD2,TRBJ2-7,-,CASSQGGTSGRAYEQYF,TGTGCCAGCAGCCAGGGCGGGACTAGCGGGAGGGCCTACGAGCAGTACTTC
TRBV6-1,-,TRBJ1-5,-,CASSEAGVSQPQHF,TGTGCCAGCAGTGAAGCCGGGGTGAGTCAGCCCCAGCATTTT
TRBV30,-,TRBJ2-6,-,CAWIRSGANVLTF,TGTGCCTGGATCCGCTCTGGGGCCAACGTCCTGACTTTC
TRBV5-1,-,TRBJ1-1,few,CASSLPGTEAFF,TGCGCCAGCAGCTTGCCGGGCACTGAAGCTTTCTTT
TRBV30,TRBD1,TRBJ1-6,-,CAWSSGTGLSSYNSPLHF,TGTGCCTGGAGTTCTGGGACAGGGTTAAGCTCCTATAATTCACCCCTCCACTTT
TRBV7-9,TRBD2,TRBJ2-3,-,CASSRTSGRADTQYF,TGTGCCAGCAGCCGGACTAGCGGGAGGGCAGATACGCAGTATTTT
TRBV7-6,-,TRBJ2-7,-,CASSLLTSSYEQYF,TGTGCCAGCAGCTTGCTCACAAGCTCCTACGAGCAGTACTTC
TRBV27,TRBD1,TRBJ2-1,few,CASSLSGTGGGNEQFF,TGTGCCAGCAGTTTGTCCGGGACAGGGGGAGGGAATGAGCAGTTCTTC
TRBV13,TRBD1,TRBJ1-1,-,CASSNNRGLYTEAFF,TGTGCCAGCAGCAACAACAGGGGGCTCTACACTGAAGCTTTCTTT
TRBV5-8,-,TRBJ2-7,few,CASSLAHRVIDEQYF,TGTGCCAGCAGCTTGGCCCACAGGGTAATAGACGAGCAGTACTTC
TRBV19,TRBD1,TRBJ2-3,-,CASSTRPGQAADTQYF,TGTGCCAGTAGTACCCGGCCGGGACAGGCCGCGGATACGCAGTATTTT
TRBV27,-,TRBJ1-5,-,CASSWGGGNQPQHF,TGTGCCAGCTCCTGGGGGGGAGGAAATCAGCCCCAGCATTTT
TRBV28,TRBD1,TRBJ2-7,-,CASNAPGQGASYEQYF,TGTGCCAGCAACGCCCCGGGACAGGGGGCATCCTACGAGCAGTACTTC
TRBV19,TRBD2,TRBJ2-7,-,CASSEGASGSYEQYF,TGTGCCAGTAGCGAGGGAGCCAGCGGGAGCTACGAGCAGTACTTC
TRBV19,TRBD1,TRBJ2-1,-,CASSRTGTLFF,TGTGCCAGTAGCAGGACAGGGACGTTGTTCTTC
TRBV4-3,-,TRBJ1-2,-,CASSQDYDVYGYTF,TGCGCCAGCAGCCAGGACTATGATGTCTATGGCTACACCTTC
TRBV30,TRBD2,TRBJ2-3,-,CAWSTGTSGVVDTQYF,TGTGCCTGGAGTACCGGGACTAGCGGGGTGGTAGATACGCAGTATTTT
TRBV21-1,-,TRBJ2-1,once,CASSITTGSYNEQFF,TGTGCCAGCAGCATCACGACTGGCTCCTACAATGAGCAGTTCTTC
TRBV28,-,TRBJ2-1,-,CASSLRLPNEQFF,TGTGCCAGCAGTTTAAGACTACCCAATGAGCAGTTCTTC
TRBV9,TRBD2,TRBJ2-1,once,CASSASGTSGGKEQFF,TGTGCCAGCAGCGCCTCCGGGACTAGCGGAGGGAAAGAGCAGTTCTTC
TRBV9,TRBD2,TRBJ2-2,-,CASWGGRGTGELFF,TGTGCCAGCTGGGGCGGGAGAGGGACCGGGGAGCTGTTTTTT
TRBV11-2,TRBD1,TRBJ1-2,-,CASSRLGQGNPVTF,TGTGCCAGCAGCCGATTGGGACAGGGGAATCCGGTCACCTTC
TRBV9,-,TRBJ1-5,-,CASSVVRGNQPQHF,TGTGCCAGCAGCGTAGTCAGGGGAAATCAGCCCCAGCATTTT
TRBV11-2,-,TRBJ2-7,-,CASSLMAGSTYEQYF,TGTGCCAGCAGCTTAATGGCGGGTTCCACCTACGAGCAGTACTTC